What follows is one TCR beta chain and its context. The DNA is left out, because the CDR3 cannot be placed on it with certainty; the CDR3 is given as TCRdb lists it. This sample was taken from a study of Graves' ophthalmopathy and Graves' hyperthyroidism. Amplification of the TCR beta CDR3 regions used RNA transcripts (as template). Amplification began with first-round RT-PCR using HTBI primers, then second-round multiplex PCR was performed. TCRdb re-called the multiplex PCR reads through MiXCR, storing one row per CDR3 protein. The sample has some 240,000 distinct CDR3 sequences, approximately 42% seen once. Germline-derived CDR1 and CDR2 are WNHNN and SYGVQD (reference sequence). The CDR3 spans 23 amino acids, including both terminal residues.

Sequenced input: peripheral blood. The receptor was derived from an adult man with Graves' ophthalmopathy. V is TRBV10-1 and J is TRBJ2-5. CDR3 region: CASRKGTKYGKSKRPSTSGTQYF.